A single sample gave rise to the 29 T cell receptor beta chains below, sequenced in a study of shared clonotypes between healthy human individuals. Naive CD8 cells lacked CD45RO and underwent positive selection for CCR7, leaving out terminally differentiated effector memory CD45RA+ cells. Sequenced by immunoSEQ multiplex PCR; TCRdb stores in-frame clones only, minus some. This sample has around 550,000 clones, with roughly 95% found just once. The sequenced sample consisted of naive CD8+ T cells sorted from blood. The source of these receptors is a woman aged 25 to 39 in good health.

The chain couples TRBV28 to TRBJ2-7, with D perhaps matching TRBD2 (6 bases). The CDR3 is 14 amino acids. V gave up 3 bases and J gave up 4 bases, with 13 bases separating them. The germline V gene has CDR1 MDHEN and CDR2 SYDVKM. The CDR3 nucleotides are TGTGCCAGCAGTTTCCTCTGGCGGGGTTACGAGCAGTACTTC. This sequence encodes CASSFLWRGYEQYF.

The V gene is TRBV19, the J gene TRBJ1-2, with D perhaps matching TRBD1 (5 bases). The CDR3 totals 14 residues. Germline V gives CDR1 LNHDA, CDR2 SQIVND (reference sequence). V lost 5 bases and J 2 bases, leaving 12 bases between the germline ends. The CDR3 DNA reads TGTGCCAGTAGTTCCCGGGACGCCAACTATGGCTACACCTTC. Encoded protein: CASSSRDANYGYTF.

This sequence joins TRBV7-9 and TRBJ2-7; D not resolved. V lost 1 base and J lost 4, with 11 bases in between. The CDR3 length is 14 residues. Germline-derived CDR1 and CDR2 are SEHNR and FQNEAQ (reference sequence). As DNA, the CDR3 is TGTGCCAGCAGCTTAGTAGGCAGCTGGTACGAGCAGTACTTC. It codes for CASSLVGSWYEQYF.

The chain recombines TRBV28 with TRBJ1-4; D is unresolved. The CDR3 contains 13 residues. Trimming pared 3 bases from V and 7 bases from J, leaving 9 bases between. Germline values: CDR1 MDHEN, CDR2 SYDVKM. The CDR3 bases are TGTGCCAGCAGTTTTCGGGAGGCTGAAAAACTGTTTTTT. This encodes CASSFREAEKLFF.

The chain links TRBV2 to TRBJ2-5, with D perhaps TRBD1 or TRBD2 (5 bases each). The germline V and J ends were trimmed by 9 bases and 4 bases, with 15 bases remaining between them. CDR1 is SNHLY, CDR2 FYNNEI, per germline. The CDR3 sequence is 13 residues long. The CDR3 protein is CASTGTEPETQYF. The CDR3 DNA reads TGTGCCAGTACCGGGACGGAGCCAGAGACCCAGTACTTC.

This chain joins TRBV28 and TRBJ2-2, with D unclear. The V and J ends lost 3 bases and 5 bases respectively, with 13 bases between them. There are 15 residues in the CDR3. CDR1 is MDHEN, CDR2 SYDVKM, per germline. The CDR3 loop is CASSLSMEGTGELFF. DNA of the CDR3: TGTGCCAGCAGTTTGAGCATGGAAGGAACCGGGGAGCTGTTTTTT.

The CDR3 loop is CASSPSLGGISYEQYF. CDR3 DNA sequence: TGTGCCAGCAGCCCATCGCTAGGCGGGATTTCCTACGAGCAGTACTTC. V usage is TRBV13 and J usage is TRBJ2-7, with D possibly being TRBD2 (6 bases). V gave up 5 bases and J gave up 1 base, with 18 bases separating them. In germline, CDR1 is PRHDT, CDR2 FYEKMQ (reference sequence). CDR3 length: 16 residues.

The chain recombines TRBV30 with TRBJ2-7; D is undetermined. Trimming left V 1 base short and J 0 bases short, with 10 bases between. Germline V gene data show CDR1 as GTSNPN and CDR2 as SVGIG (reference sequence). This CDR3 is 14 amino acids long. The CDR3 sequence: CAWSGEESSYEQYF. The DNA of the CDR3 is TGTGCCTGGAGTGGTGAGGAGAGCTCCTACGAGCAGTACTTC.

The chain links TRBV18 to TRBJ2-7; D remains unclear. Trimming took 2 bases from V and 0 from J, leaving 14 bases between them. This CDR3 has 16 residues. Germline V gives CDR1 KGHSH, CDR2 LQKENI. CDR3: CASSPEGDTHSYEQYF. CDR3 in DNA: TGTGCCAGCTCACCAGAAGGTGACACCCACTCCTACGAGCAGTACTTC.

Concerning this clone: The same CDR3 arises from other DNA sequences in this sample as well. The chain has TRBV28 and TRBJ1-5; D is unresolved. The germline V gene has CDR1 MDHEN and CDR2 SYDVKM. The V end was cut by 6 bases, the J end by 1 base, with 7 bases between. This CDR3 contains 13 residues. This chain's CDR3 is CASSPDSNQPQHF. In DNA, the CDR3 is TGTGCCAGCAGCCCGGACAGCAATCAGCCCCAGCATTTT.

The V gene is TRBV7-9, the J gene TRBJ2-1; D call uncertain. The CDR3 runs to 18 residues. V lost 5 bases to trimming and J lost 0 bases, with 20 bases between them. Germline loops: CDR1 SEHNR, CDR2 FQNEAQ (reference sequence). The CDR3 DNA reads as TGTGCCAGCAGCCAAGTTCGCGGCATCCTAAGCTCCTACAATGAGCAGTTCTTC. Its translation is CASSQVRGILSSYNEQFF.

The rearrangement links TRBV4-2 to TRBJ1-4, with D perhaps matching TRBD1 (5 bases). This CDR3 comprises 14 residues. Germline V lookup: CDR1 LGHNA, CDR2 YNFKEQ. V was pared by 1 base and J by 8 bases, with 11 bases between. The CDR3 loop is CASSQAGTEEKLFF. CDR3 nucleotide sequence: TGTGCCAGCAGCCAAGCTGGGACCGAGGAAAAACTGTTTTTT.

This clone was picked up one time. The chain recombines TRBV5-6 with TRBJ1-3; D perhaps matches TRBD1 (6 bases). V lost 3 bases, J lost 0 bases, and 10 bases lay in between. Germline values: CDR1 SGHDT, CDR2 YYEEEE. The CDR3 consists of 15 residues. The CDR3: CASSYRATSGNTIYF. The CDR3 DNA reads as TGTGCCAGCAGCTACAGGGCGACCTCTGGAAACACCATATATTTT.

This clone is a singleton in its sample. V is TRBV28 and J is TRBJ2-3; TRBD2 matches 8 bases. Germline values: CDR1 MDHEN, CDR2 SYDVKM. This CDR3 is built from 12 residues. V lost 7 bases to trimming and J lost 4 bases; unmatched junction nucleotides: 1. The CDR3 DNA sequence: TGTGCCAGCATGCGGGGGGCAGATACGCAGTATTTT. Translation gives CASMRGADTQYF.

As for this clone: The sample carries other DNA sequences with the same CDR3. The chain carries TRBV10-1 and TRBJ2-3; D not certain. The V gene lost 0 bases and the J gene lost 2 bases, with 6 bases spanning the gap. This CDR3 region has 14 residues. The germline V gene encodes CDR1 WNHNN and CDR2 SYGVQD (reference sequence). Here the CDR3 reads CASSESLTTDTQYF. As DNA, the CDR3 is TGCGCCAGCAGTGAGTCTCTAACCACAGATACGCAGTATTTT.

Turning to this clone: The DNA is omitted, as the CDR3 cannot be located on it reliably, and the CDR3 follows TCRdb's listing. This sequence joins TRBV15 and TRBJ2-5; TRBD1 is the table's D call and was not checked against the DNA. The CDR3 numbers 13 amino acids, ends counted. Germline CDR1 reads LNHNV; CDR2 reads YYDKDF (reference sequence). The CDR3 sequence: CATSILASETQYF.

The rearrangement uses TRBV28 and TRBJ2-5; weak D call: TRBD2 (5 bases). In germline, CDR1 is MDHEN, CDR2 SYDVKM. V was shortened by 6 bases and J by 2 bases, with 16 bases between the two germline ends. The CDR3 runs 15 residues. CDR3 nucleotide sequence: TGTGCCAGCAGCCCCACGGTCGGAGGACAAGAGACCCAGTACTTC. As protein: CASSPTVGGQETQYF.

The CDR3 spells CSVERLAGGIGLDTQYF. In nucleotides, the CDR3 is TGCAGCGTTGAACGGCTAGCGGGAGGGATCGGGTTAGATACGCAGTATTTT. The V gene is TRBV29-1, the J gene TRBJ2-3; TRBD2 agrees at 12 bases. This CDR3 has 17 residues. With V trimmed by 2 bases and J by 5 bases, 11 bases remained unmatched. The V gene's germline CDR1 is SQVTM and CDR2 ANQGSEA.

This clone was recorded once. The same CDR3 arises from other DNA sequences in this sample as well. The chain has TRBV9 and TRBJ2-7; tentatively, D is TRBD2 (5 bases). The V and J ends lost 0 bases and 0 bases respectively, with 7 bases between them. The CDR3 length is 14 residues. Germline lookup yields CDR1 SGDLS and CDR2 YYNGEE. CDR3 bases: TGTGCCAGCAGCGTAGGCGGGCCCTCCTACGAGCAGTACTTC. It is translated as CASSVGGPSYEQYF. Supplemented by reference TRBV9 and TRBJ2-7, the full variable domain reads DSGVTQTPKHLITATGQRVTLRCSPRSGDLSVYWYQQSLDQGLQFLIQYYNGEERAKGNILERFSAQQFPDLHSELNLSSLELGDSALYFCASSVGGPSYEQYFGPGTRLTVT.

This clone has a single count. As DNA, the CDR3 is TGTGCCAGCAAACCCCAGGGGGCCATCGGGGGCGAGCAGTACTTC. Protein product: CASKPQGAIGGEQYF. The chain recombines TRBV28 with TRBJ2-7; 8 nucleotides match TRBD1. After removal of 7 bases from V and 6 bases from J, the junction contained 14 bases not matched to a gene. The germline CDR1 and CDR2 sequences are MDHEN and SYDVKM. This CDR3 is 15 amino acids long.

A single count supports this clone. V usage is TRBV19 and J usage is TRBJ2-3; 7 positions agree with TRBD2. CDR3 size: 16 residues. The V segment lost 5 bases and the J segment 4 bases; nucleotides outside the gene matches: 12. Germline V gene data show CDR1 as LNHDA and CDR2 as SQIVND (reference sequence). The CDR3 region is CASSQWREMGADTQYF. The CDR3 nucleotides are TGTGCCAGTAGTCAGTGGCGGGAGATGGGGGCAGATACGCAGTATTTT.

The chain carries TRBV2 and TRBJ1-5; 9 bases align to TRBD1. V shed 6 bases and J 7 bases; nucleotides not matched to a gene: 7. The V gene's germline CDR1 is SNHLY and CDR2 FYNNEI. This CDR3 is 14 amino acids long. CDR3 protein: CASREGQGGQPQHF. The CDR3 DNA is TGTGCCAGCAGGGAGGGACAGGGCGGGCAGCCCCAGCATTTT. Using reference TRBV2 and TRBJ1-5 for the parts outside the CDR3, the full variable domain is EPEVTQTPSHQVTQMGQEVILRCVPISNHLYFYWYRQILGQKVEFLVSFYNNEISEKSEIFDDQFSVERPDGSNFTLKIRSTKLEDSAMYFCASREGQGGQPQHFGDGTRLSIL.

CDR3 protein: CASSFFQTTGELFF. In DNA form, the CDR3 reads TGTGCCAGCAGTTTTTTTCAAACTACCGGGGAGCTGTTTTTT. The gene calls are TRBV28 and TRBJ2-2; D is unclear. The V end was cut by 3 bases, the J end by 5 bases, with 10 bases between. Germline CDR1 reads MDHEN; CDR2 reads SYDVKM. The CDR3 runs to 14 residues.

The rearrangement uses TRBV4-1 and TRBJ2-5, with 7 positions matching TRBD1. Trimming took 3 bases from V and 3 from J; bases not matched to a gene: 1. The CDR3 is 13 amino acids. Germline values: CDR1 MGHRA, CDR2 YSYEKL. CDR3 DNA: TGCGCCAGCAGCCATGACAGGGAAGAGACCCAGTACTTC. Its protein is CASSHDREETQYF.

The J gene is TRBJ1-3, the V gene TRBV2; 8 bases agree with TRBD1. CDR3 length: 14 residues. Germline CDR1 SNHLY, CDR2 FYNNEI. J gave up 0 bases and V 9 bases, and 4 bases lay outside the gene matches. For the CDR3, the DNA is TGTGCCAGGACAGGGGACAACTCTGGAAACACCATATATTTT. It translates to CARTGDNSGNTIYF.

The chain uses TRBV2 and TRBJ2-1, with D perhaps matching TRBD1 (5 bases). CDR1 SNHLY and CDR2 FYNNEI come from the germline V gene. V lost 3 bases and J 8 bases, leaving 8 bases between the germline ends. This CDR3 contains 12 residues. The CDR3 nucleotides are TGTGCCAGCAGTGACAGGGTTTATGAGCAGTTCTTC. Amino acids: CASSDRVYEQFF.

This chain uses TRBV4-1 with TRBJ2-5; 8 bases match TRBD1. In germline, CDR1 is MGHRA, CDR2 YSYEKL. V gave up 6 bases and J gave up 2 bases; unmatched junction bases: 17. This CDR3 contains 18 residues. CDR3 region: CASSLSWGQALAQETQYF. CDR3 sequence (DNA): TGCGCCAGCAGTCTCTCCTGGGGACAGGCGTTGGCTCAAGAGACCCAGTACTTC.

The rearrangement links TRBV5-4 to TRBJ2-3; the D gene is possibly TRBD2 (6 bases). This CDR3 has 16 residues. V dropped 0 bases and J dropped 1 base, with 12 bases sitting between them. Germline V gene sequence: CDR1 SGHNT, CDR2 YYREEE (reference sequence). CDR3 DNA sequence: TGTGCCAGCAGCTTGGCCCTTGCGGGACGCACAGATACGCAGTATTTT. Its protein is CASSLALAGRTDTQYF.

V is TRBV19 and J is TRBJ1-1; no definite D call. The CDR3 has 13 residues. Germline CDR1 is LNHDA and CDR2 is SQIVND (reference sequence). V gave up 3 bases and J gave up 3 bases, with 8 bases separating them. CDR3 in amino acids: CASSMWDDTEAFF. Written as DNA, the CDR3 is TGTGCCAGTAGTATGTGGGATGACACTGAAGCTTTCTTT.